This T cell receptor (beta chain) came from a study of radiation and T cells in renal cell carcinoma. The time point was: blood 4 weeks post-SBRT, at nephrectomy. Treatment meaning: 15 Gy SBRT to primary tumor, nephrectomy 4 weeks later. The CDR3 is 12 residues long. From germline, CDR1 is SGDLS and CDR2 YYNGEE. V lost 10 bases and J lost 5, with 15 bases in between. TCRdb's copy holds only in-frame clones and misses some; the assay was immunoSEQ multiplex PCR. The data show roughly 58,000 clones, with around three quarters seen just once and roughly 6.8% held by the top ten. The clonotype originates from a man aged 55 to 69 with renal cell carcinoma. This chain links TRBV9 with TRBJ2-5; D might be TRBD1 (8 bases). The sample in question was blood, obtained from a patient whose treatment included radiotherapy and nephrectomy. Here the CDR3 DNA reads TGTGCCTCGACAGGGGAGGGGGAGACCCAGTACTTC. Translated, it gives CASTGEGETQYF.